These T cell receptor beta chains were read from a single sample in a study of cytomegalovirus exposure and HLA in healthy donors. Using immunoSEQ multiplex PCR, the repertoire was profiled, and TCRdb retains in-frame clones only, with some absent. The sample shows about 100,000 clones, approximately 80% of them seen only once. Sequenced: PBMCs. The receptors originated from a young woman in good health and CMV-seropositive. Both conserved end residues are part of each CDR3. D genes are given only for firm matches. Clone size is shown for a subset of rows, as once, few, many or a class of expanded clone.

clone size: .
V gene: TRBV7-6
D gene: .
J gene: TRBJ1-2
CDR3 length: 13
CDR3 protein: CASSSSPSTGYTF
CDR3 DNA: TGTGCCAGCAGCTCCTCTCCTAGCACTGGCTACACCTTC

clone size: .
V gene: TRBV10-3
D gene: .
J gene: TRBJ1-5
CDR3 length: 13
CDR3 protein: CAISDGGDQPQHF
CDR3 DNA: TGTGCCATCAGTGATGGAGGCGATCAGCCCCAGCATTTT

clone size: .
V gene: TRBV5-1
D gene: .
J gene: TRBJ1-1
CDR3 length: 14
CDR3 protein: CASSLEQGNTEAFF
CDR3 DNA: TGCGCCAGCAGCTTGGAACAGGGGAACACTGAAGCTTTCTTT

clone size: .
V gene: TRBV25-1
D gene: TRBD2
J gene: TRBJ2-1
CDR3 length: 16
CDR3 protein: CASSEFGGSSYNEQFF
CDR3 DNA: TGTGCCAGCAGTGAATTCGGGGGGAGCTCCTACAATGAGCAGTTCTTC

clone size: .
V gene: TRBV4-1
D gene: .
J gene: TRBJ1-1
CDR3 length: 14
CDR3 protein: CASSPTERNTEAFF
CDR3 DNA: TGCGCCAGCAGTCCGACAGAGAGGAACACTGAAGCTTTCTTT

clone size: few
V gene: TRBV10-1
D gene: TRBD2
J gene: TRBJ2-3
CDR3 length: 16
CDR3 protein: CASSVQTSGRTYTQYF
CDR3 DNA: TGCGCCAGCAGTGTCCAGACTAGCGGGAGGACCTATACGCAGTATTTT

clone size: .
V gene: TRBV28
D gene: TRBD2
J gene: TRBJ2-1
CDR3 length: 16
CDR3 protein: CASSSPRTSGHNEQFF
CDR3 DNA: TGTGCCAGCAGTTCTCCCCGGACTAGCGGGCACAATGAGCAGTTCTTC

clone size: .
V gene: TRBV5-1
D gene: TRBD2
J gene: TRBJ2-7
CDR3 length: 17
CDR3 protein: CASSPGLAGVGAYEQYF
CDR3 DNA: TGCGCCAGCAGCCCGGGACTAGCGGGAGTGGGGGCCTACGAGCAGTACTTC

clone size: .
V gene: TRBV7-3
D gene: .
J gene: TRBJ2-3
CDR3 length: 15
CDR3 protein: CASSLSGGRTDTQYF
CDR3 DNA: TGTGCCAGCAGCTTAAGTGGAGGGCGCACAGATACGCAGTATTTT

clone size: .
V gene: TRBV7-9
D gene: .
J gene: TRBJ2-1
CDR3 length: 12
CDR3 protein: CASSLPGNEQFF
CDR3 DNA: TGTGCCAGCAGCTTACCAGGGAATGAGCAGTTCTTC

clone size: .
V gene: TRBV5-4
D gene: .
J gene: TRBJ1-2
CDR3 length: 14
CDR3 protein: CASSLSTVNYGYTF
CDR3 DNA: TGTGCCAGCAGCTTGTCTACCGTTAACTATGGCTACACCTTC

clone size: .
V gene: TRBV11-2
D gene: TRBD2
J gene: TRBJ2-7
CDR3 length: 15
CDR3 protein: CASSLEGSGRYEQYF
CDR3 DNA: TGTGCCAGCAGCTTAGAGGGTAGCGGGAGGTACGAGCAGTACTTC

clone size: .
V gene: TRBV7-9
D gene: .
J gene: TRBJ2-2
CDR3 length: 14
CDR3 protein: CASSSGQSTGELFF
CDR3 DNA: TGTGCCAGCAGCTCCGGACAGAGCACCGGGGAGCTGTTTTTT

clone size: .
V gene: TRBV2
D gene: .
J gene: TRBJ2-3
CDR3 length: 14
CDR3 protein: CASSDFRATDTQYF
CDR3 DNA: TGTGCCAGCAGTGATTTCAGGGCGACAGATACGCAGTATTTT

clone size: .
V gene: TRBV6-1
D gene: TRBD1
J gene: TRBJ2-3
CDR3 length: 15
CDR3 protein: CASSVGTGSPDTQYF
CDR3 DNA: TGTGCCAGCAGTGTAGGGACAGGGAGCCCAGATACGCAGTATTTT

clone size: few
V gene: TRBV10-3
D gene: TRBD1
J gene: TRBJ2-7
CDR3 length: 14
CDR3 protein: CAISGTASSYEQYF
CDR3 DNA: TGTGCCATCAGCGGGACAGCGAGCTCCTACGAGCAGTACTTC

clone size: few
V gene: TRBV7-8
D gene: .
J gene: TRBJ1-1
CDR3 length: 17
CDR3 protein: CASSLGLQDLMSTEAFF
CDR3 DNA: TGTGCCAGCAGCTTAGGGTTACAGGATCTGATGAGCACTGAAGCTTTCTTT

clone size: .
V gene: TRBV30
D gene: .
J gene: TRBJ1-5
CDR3 length: 15
CDR3 protein: CAWIGGRGNYQPQHF
CDR3 DNA: TGTGCCTGGATCGGGGGGCGAGGTAACTATCAGCCCCAGCATTTT

clone size: .
V gene: TRBV5-1
D gene: TRBD1
J gene: TRBJ2-2
CDR3 length: 15
CDR3 protein: CASSIQGQDTGELFF
CDR3 DNA: TGCGCCAGCAGTATACAGGGGCAAGACACCGGGGAGCTGTTTTTT

clone size: .
V gene: TRBV6-5
D gene: TRBD2
J gene: TRBJ2-5
CDR3 length: 14
CDR3 protein: CASSPPGGEETQYF
CDR3 DNA: TGTGCCAGCAGCCCCCCGGGGGGAGAAGAGACCCAGTACTTC

clone size: .
V gene: TRBV28
D gene: TRBD1
J gene: TRBJ1-1
CDR3 length: 14
CDR3 protein: CASSSDREVTEAFF
CDR3 DNA: TGTGCCAGCAGTTCAGACAGGGAGGTCACTGAAGCTTTCTTT

clone size: .
V gene: TRBV5-1
D gene: .
J gene: TRBJ2-7
CDR3 length: 14
CDR3 protein: CASSLADTTYEQYF
CDR3 DNA: TGCGCCAGCAGCTTGGCCGACACCACCTACGAGCAGTACTTC

clone size: .
V gene: TRBV7-9
D gene: .
J gene: TRBJ2-7
CDR3 length: 12
CDR3 protein: CASSFNSYEQYF
CDR3 DNA: TGTGCCAGCAGCTTTAACTCCTACGAGCAGTACTTC

clone size: once
V gene: TRBV15
D gene: .
J gene: TRBJ1-1
CDR3 length: 12
CDR3 protein: CATGQGGTEAFF
CDR3 DNA: TGTGCCACTGGCCAGGGAGGGACTGAAGCTTTCTTT

clone size: .
V gene: TRBV7-9
D gene: .
J gene: TRBJ1-1
CDR3 length: 14
CDR3 protein: CASGSAGVLAEAFF
CDR3 DNA: TGTGCCAGCGGTTCGGCAGGGGTCCTGGCTGAAGCTTTCTTT

clone size: .
V gene: TRBV6-1
D gene: TRBD1
J gene: TRBJ2-1
CDR3 length: 15
CDR3 protein: CASTANRDSYNEQFF
CDR3 DNA: TGTGCCAGCACCGCAAACCGGGACAGCTACAATGAGCAGTTCTTC

clone size: .
V gene: TRBV6-5
D gene: .
J gene: TRBJ1-6
CDR3 length: 15
CDR3 protein: CASRGPSGANSPLHF
CDR3 DNA: TGTGCCAGTCGGGGACCTTCAGGGGCAAATTCACCCCTCCACTTT

clone size: .
V gene: TRBV5-1
D gene: .
J gene: TRBJ2-3
CDR3 length: 15
CDR3 protein: CASSFLPERTDTQYF
CDR3 DNA: TGCGCCAGCAGCTTCCTTCCGGAGAGGACAGATACGCAGTATTTT

clone size: .
V gene: TRBV6-5
D gene: .
J gene: TRBJ2-7
CDR3 length: 13
CDR3 protein: CASTPDSSYEQYF
CDR3 DNA: TGTGCCAGCACTCCCGACAGCTCCTACGAGCAGTACTTC

clone size: .
V gene: TRBV29-1
D gene: .
J gene: TRBJ1-2
CDR3 length: 11
CDR3 protein: CSVETASGYTF
CDR3 DNA: TGCAGCGTTGAGACAGCCAGTGGCTACACCTTC

clone size: .
V gene: TRBV19
D gene: TRBD1
J gene: TRBJ2-7
CDR3 length: 14
CDR3 protein: CASTGQGHNGEQYF
CDR3 DNA: TGTGCCAGTACCGGACAGGGCCACAACGGGGAGCAGTACTTC

clone size: .
V gene: TRBV13
D gene: .
J gene: TRBJ2-1
CDR3 length: 14
CDR3 protein: CASSEGRGNNEQFF
CDR3 DNA: TGTGCCAGCAGCGAGGGCCGAGGCAACAATGAGCAGTTCTTC

clone size: .
V gene: TRBV30
D gene: .
J gene: TRBJ1-4
CDR3 length: 11
CDR3 protein: CAWSLLEKLFF
CDR3 DNA: TGTGCCTGGAGTCTCCTTGAAAAACTGTTTTTT

clone size: .
V gene: TRBV28
D gene: TRBD2
J gene: TRBJ2-5
CDR3 length: 15
CDR3 protein: CASSSDPPGGETQYF
CDR3 DNA: TGTGCCAGCAGTTCTGACCCCCCGGGAGGAGAGACCCAGTACTTC

clone size: once
V gene: TRBV9
D gene: TRBD1
J gene: TRBJ1-1
CDR3 length: 13
CDR3 protein: CASSATGSTEAFF
CDR3 DNA: TGTGCCAGCAGCGCGACAGGGAGCACTGAAGCTTTCTTT

clone size: .
V gene: TRBV9
D gene: TRBD2
J gene: TRBJ2-7
CDR3 length: 16
CDR3 protein: CASSARPSGAVYEQYF
CDR3 DNA: TGTGCCAGCAGCGCCCGCCCTAGCGGGGCCGTCTACGAGCAGTACTTC

clone size: .
V gene: TRBV9
D gene: TRBD2
J gene: TRBJ2-1
CDR3 length: 15
CDR3 protein: CASSLGGLAENEQFF
CDR3 DNA: TGTGCCAGCAGCCTGGGGGGACTAGCGGAAAATGAGCAGTTCTTC

clone size: few
V gene: TRBV6-5
D gene: TRBD2
J gene: TRBJ2-1
CDR3 length: 14
CDR3 protein: CASSSGLDHNEQFF
CDR3 DNA: TGTGCCAGCAGTTCCGGACTAGACCACAATGAGCAGTTCTTC

clone size: .
V gene: TRBV5-1
D gene: .
J gene: TRBJ2-3
CDR3 length: 13
CDR3 protein: CASSLYGEDTQYF
CDR3 DNA: TGCGCCAGCAGCTTGTACGGGGAGGATACGCAGTATTTT

clone size: few
V gene: TRBV6-6
D gene: .
J gene: TRBJ1-2
CDR3 length: 15
CDR3 protein: CASSYGTQGIYGYTF
CDR3 DNA: TGTGCCAGCAGTTACGGTACGCAGGGGATCTATGGCTACACCTTC